This TCR beta chain was sequenced for a study of CD8 T cells in Susac syndrome. Trimming removed 3 bases from V and 6 bases from J, with 12 bases in between. The CDR3 has 14 amino acids. Germline CDR1 is MNHEY and CDR2 is SMNVEV (reference sequence). About 0.5 to 1 ug RNA was reverse transcribed with random hexamers. The TCR beta CDR3 was amplified by immunoSEQ multiplex PCR across 54 Vbeta, 13 Jbeta. TCRdb redid the calling of the immunoSEQ multiplex PCR reads with MiXCR, one entry per CDR3 protein. The sample includes around 50,000 distinct CDR3 sequences, 90% to 95% of them seen just once. TCR beta was sequenced from blood CD8+ and CD4+ T cells. Negative isolation yielded CD8+ and CD4+ T cells; FACS enriched TEMRA cells.

This receptor was taken from a human donor in good health. The chain is built from TRBV27 and TRBJ1-5; D remains unclear. Input material: CD8+ T cells from PBMCs. The CDR3 DNA follows: TGTGCCAGCAGTTTGGGTGGTATCGGTCAGCCCCAGCATTTT. Its translation is CASSLGGIGQPQHF.